This T cell receptor (beta chain) is from a study of PD-1 blockade in classical Hodgkin lymphoma (dated by TCRdb to about 2020). Concerning the study at large: Nivolumab dosing was 3 mg/kg intravenously every 2 weeks, continuing until either disease progression or unacceptable toxicity. To define a peripheral blood immune signature of response to PD-1 blockade in classical Hodgkin lymphoma, the study combined TCR beta sequencing with CyTOF.

What the study reported, not specific to this receptor: The study was limited to a single clinical trial cohort, and causes of repertoire differences, possibly disease activity or prior therapy, remained undefined. A significant rise by C4D1 was seen in CD4+ but not CD8+ TCR diversity (p=0.0027 vs p=0.16), with the rise being most apparent in complete responders (p=0.02). Trial patients achieving complete response had baseline diversity similar to newly diagnosed patients, whereas partial responders and progressors had significantly lower diversity. Diversity was lower in patients who began nivolumab less than 1 year after ASCT, so these patients were left out of later analyses to avoid confounding by immune reconstitution. Baseline TCR diversity was reported to be lower in newly diagnosed patients than in healthy donors, and even lower in relapsed/refractory patients.

The sample's time point label is to be understood as: cycle 2 day 1 (C2D1) of nivolumab. Relapse after autologous stem cell transplantation had occurred in all trial patients, and cohorts A, B and C were distinguished by prior brentuximab vedotin exposure. The trial cohort was composed of 56 patients with relapsed/refractory classical Hodgkin lymphoma, for whom complete response, partial response or progressive disease was recorded as best overall response. Single-agent nivolumab was administered to trial patients in the multi-cohort phase II CheckMate 205 trial. An independent review committee assessed best overall response by applying the 2007 International Working Group response criteria. Trial PBMCs were collected just before the start of nivolumab (C1D1) and during therapy at cycle 2 day 1 and cycle 4 day 1. After peripheral blood was drawn into 8 mL Vacutainer Cell Preparation Tubes, PBMCs were isolated by centrifugation and then cryopreserved.

The V end gives up 4 bases and the J end 5 bases, leaving 5 bases in the junction not matched to a gene. CDR1 and CDR2 are read off the germline V gene (reference sequence) as MNHEY and SMNVEV. Inclusive of the bounding cysteine and phenylalanine, the CDR3 is 16 residues long. The kept DNA is CDR3 alone, 48 bases in frame from the first base. Details on this clone: Its antigen is unknown. No base qualities exist here, and no much larger clone lies one base off it.

The Qiagen DNeasy kit was used to extract genomic DNA both from unsorted PBMCs and from the negatively selected CD4+ and CD8+ fractions. TCR beta CDR3 regions were amplified by immunoSEQ multiplex PCR using primers annealing to V and J segments. A synthetic immune receptor repertoire was used to minimize amplification bias, and remaining bias was computationally removed after sequencing. The published analysis was carried out like this. Repertoire diversity was quantified as the Shannon entropy index using custom Python scripts. Unsorted, CD4+ and CD8+ repertoires were analyzed separately, except for combined analyses in which CD4+ and CD8+ sequences were merged in silico. A clone was considered expanded if an increase in frequency of at least 2-fold after treatment relative to C1D1 was found, and a pseudocount of 0.5 was applied to clones undetected at baseline. Singleton clones were defined as clones with 0 or 1 copy at C1D1, and non-singleton clones were defined as clones with 2 or more copies. Clones expanded in unsorted samples were labelled as CD4+, CD8+ or unknown by matching protein sequences in sorted samples from the same patient. Wilcoxon tests were applied to paired samples to test diversity changes from C1D1 to C4D1. TCRdb took this table from immuneACCESS and kept in-frame rearrangements with V and J called. Such tables lack part of the clones; where checked against another copy, unresolved V genes explain under half of the gap, and the rest is unexplained. V, J and clone size reflect that table, while D and trimming were determined from the DNA. Within this sample are 84,000 or so clones, with approximately 91% of them counted one time only. The ten largest clones add up to 2.6% of the sample.

This TCR derives from a human donor with classical Hodgkin lymphoma. The chain is encoded by TRBV27 joined to TRBJ2-2; the central 12 bases match TRBD2. Sequenced here: peripheral blood mononuclear cells (PBMCs), sampled before the second cycle of nivolumab. At the DNA level, the sequence is TGTGCCAGCAGTTACCTAGCGGGAGGGAGGACCGGGGAGCTGTTTTTT. This gives the protein CASSYLAGGRTGELFF.